Below are 19 T cell receptor beta chains sequenced from a single sample in a study of blood T cell repertoires in COVID-19. Generated by immunoSEQ multiplex PCR, the TCRdb table keeps only in-frame clones and is missing some. The profile shows 100,000 to 150,000 clones, around 87% of them singletons. The sequencing input was peripheral blood. The receptors originated from a man between 70 and 80 years old with active COVID-19.

The rearrangement joins TRBV3-1 (or the pseudogene TRBV3-2) to TRBJ2-5; no clear D gene. The germline gives CDR1 LGHDT, CDR2 YNNKEL (reference sequence). V was clipped by 5 bases and J by 5 bases, with 9 bases between them. This CDR3 spans 12 amino acids. The CDR3 reads CASSYLRETQYF. The CDR3 region has the DNA TGTGCCAGCAGCTATCTTCGGGAGACCCAGTACTTC.

This chain links TRBV3-1 (or the pseudogene TRBV3-2) with TRBJ2-1; TRBD2 matches 11 bases. In germline, CDR1 is LGHDT, CDR2 YNNKEL (reference sequence). This CDR3 has 17 amino acids. J gave up 8 bases and V 2 bases, and 11 bases lay outside the gene matches. The CDR3 sequence is CASSQPTVAGGGDEQFF. As DNA, the CDR3 is TGTGCCAGCAGCCAACCGACCGTAGCGGGAGGGGGCGATGAGCAGTTCTTC.

V gene TRBV2 combines with J gene TRBJ1-2; D gene uncertain. V dropped 3 bases and J dropped 2 bases, with 4 bases sitting between them. Germline CDR1 and CDR2: SNHLY and FYNNEI. CDR3 length: 12 amino acids. The CDR3 DNA sequence: TGTGCCAGCAGTGAGGCCAACTATGGCTACACCTTC. Translation gives CASSEANYGYTF.

The rearrangement joins TRBV29-1 to TRBJ2-7; 10 bases match TRBD1. The germline gives CDR1 SQVTM, CDR2 ANQGSEA. V lost 3 bases and J lost 5; bases outside the gene matches: 7. The CDR3 covers 14 residues. Written as DNA, the CDR3 is TGCAGCGTTGAGTCTGGGGACAGGGGCCACGAGCAGTACTTC. It is translated as CSVESGDRGHEQYF.

Only one count was recorded for this clone. The V call is TRBV27, the J call TRBJ1-4; TRBD1 matches at 12 bases. The V gene end was trimmed by 9 bases and the J gene end by 5 bases; junction bases not matched to a gene: 1. This CDR3 region has 13 residues. In germline, CDR1 is MNHEY, CDR2 SMNVEV (reference sequence). DNA of the CDR3: TGTGCCAGGGGGACAGGGGGCAATGAAAAACTGTTTTTT. Translated, it gives CARGTGGNEKLFF.

The chain recombines TRBV6-2 or TRBV6-3 with TRBJ1-2; 9 bases match TRBD1. The CDR3 spans 16 residues. V gave up 4 bases and J gave up 8 bases; unmatched junction bases: 14. CDR1 and CDR2 from the germline V gene are MNHEY and SVGEGT. In DNA form, the CDR3 reads TGTGCCAGCAGTTCCCTCGGACCCGGGACAGGGAGAGGCTACACCTTC. Translation gives CASSSLGPGTGRGYTF.

V usage is TRBV19 and J usage is TRBJ2-1; 8 nucleotides match TRBD1. The CDR3 runs 13 residues. The germline V gene has CDR1 LNHDA and CDR2 SQIVND (reference sequence). V was pared by 8 bases and J by 3 bases, with 3 bases of the junction left unmatched. Here the CDR3 DNA reads TGTGCCAGTGGCAGGGGGCTCTACAATGAGCAGTTCTTC. Translated: CASGRGLYNEQFF.

This chain joins TRBV5-5 and TRBJ2-5, with D hard to call. Germline values: CDR1 SGHKS, CDR2 YYEKEE (reference sequence). This CDR3 is 12 amino acids long. Trimming left V 2 bases short and J 4 bases short, with 6 bases between. This CDR3 reads CASSFLSETQYF. The DNA of the CDR3 is TGTGCCAGCAGCTTCCTTTCAGAGACCCAGTACTTC.

J is TRBJ2-1 and V is TRBV30, with 7 positions matching TRBD2. Trimming cost V 3 bases and J 7 bases; bases outside gene matches: 12. CDR3 length: 15 amino acids. In germline, CDR1 is GTSNPN, CDR2 SVGIG (reference sequence). Written as DNA, the CDR3 is TGTGCCTGGAGCGAAACCGGGACTACAAAGAATGAGCAGTTCTTC. It is translated as CAWSETGTTKNEQFF. Based on the CDR3 plus reference TRBV30 and TRBJ2-1, the full variable domain is SQTIHQWPATLVQPVGSPLSLECTVEGTSNPNLYWYRQAAGRGLQLLFYSVGIGQISSEVPQNLSASRPQDRQFILSSKKLLLSDSGFYLCAWSETGTTKNEQFFGPGTRLTVL.

This rearrangement joins TRBV5-1 to TRBJ2-5; TRBD1 matches at 9 bases. The V and J ends lost 2 bases and 2 bases, in that order; junction bases with no gene match: 7. CDR3 size: 16 residues. Germline assignment: CDR1 SGHRS and CDR2 YFSETQ. The CDR3 nucleotides are TGCGCCAGCAGCTTATCCGGGACAGGGACACAAGAGACCCAGTACTTC. Its protein product is CASSLSGTGTQETQYF.

The chain joins TRBV6-5 to TRBJ2-1; 14 positions match TRBD2. The CDR3 length is 13 residues. CDR1 and CDR2 from the germline V gene are MNHEY and SVGAGI. Trimming cost V 8 bases and J 9 bases; bases outside gene matches: 3. The CDR3 here is CASAGLAGGEQFF. CDR3 bases: TGTGCCAGCGCCGGACTAGCGGGAGGTGAGCAGTTCTTC.

This clone was found a few times. This chain joins TRBV5-1 and TRBJ1-2; D gene ambiguous. The CDR3 is 13 amino acids. Germline V gene data show CDR1 as SGHRS and CDR2 as YFSETQ. Trimming took 3 bases from V and 4 from J, leaving 10 bases between them. The CDR3 DNA follows: TGCGCCAGCAGCTCTAGCGAACGCTATGGCTACACCTTC. Its protein is CASSSSERYGYTF.

V gene TRBV19 combines with J gene TRBJ2-1; 11 bases are shared with TRBD2. The CDR3 spans 15 residues. Trimming removed 10 bases from V and 4 bases from J; junction bases left unmatched: 9. The germline gives CDR1 LNHDA, CDR2 SQIVND (reference sequence). The CDR3 is CATDSGRGRYNEQFF. DNA for the CDR3: TGTGCCACTGATAGCGGGAGGGGTCGGTACAATGAGCAGTTCTTC.

The chain has TRBV7-7 and TRBJ2-1; 16 bases are a match to TRBD2. Germline V gene lookup returns CDR1 SSHAT and CDR2 FNYEAQ (reference sequence). The CDR3 extends over 15 amino acids. V lost 5 bases, J lost 9 bases, and 4 bases stayed unmatched. This chain's CDR3 is CASSAGLAGGREQFF. DNA of the CDR3: TGTGCCAGCAGCGCGGGACTAGCGGGAGGGCGTGAGCAGTTCTTC.

This rearrangement joins TRBV6-5 to TRBJ1-2; 7 nucleotides align to TRBD1. CDR3 size: 15 residues. The J segment lost 0 bases and the V segment lost 6 bases, leaving 7 bases of the junction unmatched. Per germline, CDR1 MNHEY and CDR2 SVGAGI. CDR3: CASRDSGGTNYGYTF. The CDR3, as DNA: TGTGCCAGCAGGGATTCAGGGGGGACTAACTATGGCTACACCTTC.

The chain couples TRBV4-1 to TRBJ2-3; TRBD2 might be the D (6 bases). The CDR3 runs to 15 residues. Per the germline V gene, CDR1 is MGHRA and CDR2 is YSYEKL. The V end lost 1 base, the J end lost 8 bases, and 16 bases lay between the germline ends. The DNA for the CDR3 is TGCGCCAGCAGCCAAGGGGGAGGTGATCGGAGTACGCAGTATTTT. Translated, it gives CASSQGGGDRSTQYF.

Concerning this clone itself: One base away lies a much larger clone, so this may be a sequencing read error. This sample includes further DNA sequences coding for the same CDR3. The chain links TRBV28 to TRBJ2-7, with D perhaps TRBD1 (5 bases). The length of the CDR3 is 15 residues. CDR1 MDHEN and CDR2 SYDVKM come from the germline V gene. CDR3 region: CASSLSRTKSYEQYF. CDR3 nucleotide sequence: TGTGCCAGCAGCTTATCAAGGACAAAGTCCTACGAGCAGTACTTC.

This clone was counted a few times. V gene TRBV24-1 combines with J gene TRBJ1-1; D unresolved. Germline V gene sequence: CDR1 KGHDR, CDR2 SFDVKD. The CDR3 spans 15 residues. Between the trimmed V and J ends, which lost 4 bases and 5 bases, there was a span of 16 bases. This CDR3 is CATSDPSGSGTEAFF. CDR3 coding DNA: TGTGCCACCAGTGACCCCAGTGGGTCGGGTACTGAAGCTTTCTTT.

The rearrangement uses TRBV6-2 or TRBV6-3 and TRBJ2-3; TRBD2 aligns across 11 bases. Per the germline V gene, CDR1 is MNHEY and CDR2 is SVGEGT. CDR3 length: 15 amino acids. J lost 5 bases, V lost 4 bases, and 5 bases had no gene match. CDR3 nucleotide sequence: TGTGCCAGCAGTTCCCTAGGACTAGCGGGAGATACGCAGTATTTT. This gives the protein CASSSLGLAGDTQYF.